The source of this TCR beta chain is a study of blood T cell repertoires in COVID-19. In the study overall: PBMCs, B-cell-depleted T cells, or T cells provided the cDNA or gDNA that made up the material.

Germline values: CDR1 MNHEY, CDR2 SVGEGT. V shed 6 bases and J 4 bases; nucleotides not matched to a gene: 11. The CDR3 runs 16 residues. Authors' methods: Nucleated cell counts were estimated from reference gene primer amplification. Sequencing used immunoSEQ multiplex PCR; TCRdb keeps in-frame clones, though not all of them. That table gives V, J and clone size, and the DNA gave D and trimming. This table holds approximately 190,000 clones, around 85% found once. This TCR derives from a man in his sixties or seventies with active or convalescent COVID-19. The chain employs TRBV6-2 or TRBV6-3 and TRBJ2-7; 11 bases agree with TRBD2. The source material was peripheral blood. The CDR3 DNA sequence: TGTGCCAGCAGCTCCAATAGCGGGGGGGCATCGTACGAGCAGTACTTC. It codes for CASSSNSGGASYEQYF.